This TCR beta chain came from a study of blood T cell repertoires in COVID-19. Whole-study context: The United States, Italy and Spain were the sources of the acute and convalescent COVID-19 samples. In each case, the material was cDNA or gDNA derived from T cells, B-cell-depleted T cells, or PBMCs.

Two negative PCRs, clearance, or symptom resolution characterized the recovered Cohort 3 donors. Germline-derived CDR1 and CDR2 are MNHEY and SMNVEV (reference sequence). V trimming: 3 bases; J trimming: 8 bases; junction bases outside the gene matches: 8. The CDR3 sequence is 15 residues long. Under the authors' procedure: Estimated nucleated cell counts came from reference gene primer amplification. Assay used: immunoSEQ multiplex PCR; TCRdb lists only in-frame clones, some missing. D and trimming come from the DNA, and the V and J calls and clone size come from that table. This sample has about 330,000 clones, with approximately 88% found just once.

The rearrangement joins TRBV27 to TRBJ2-3, with 10 bases identical to TRBD1. This sequence was found in a man younger than 45 who had recovered from COVID-19. Specimen: PBMCs or T cells enriched from blood (not recorded which). CDR3 in DNA: TGTGCCAGCAGTTTTTGGGACAGGGGTGTAGGTACGCAGTATTTT. This encodes CASSFWDRGVGTQYF.